Listed below are T cell receptor beta chains from one sample, sequenced in a study of blood T cells in healthy people across ages. TCRdb redid the calling of the 5' RACE reads with MiXCR, one entry per CDR3 protein. The data hold approximately 900,000 distinct CDR3 sequences, with around 29% observed a single time. The same sample was also used in a study of T cells of mothers and their children.

Input material: blood. These receptors were taken from a woman in her thirties or forties in good health. Each CDR3 is given with its conserved first and last residue. The D gene is left open where the match is weak. Clone size, where shown, is once, few, many, or a class for clones that have expanded.

v_gene	abundance	d_gene	j_gene	CDR3aa
TRBV28	few	NA	TRBJ2-2	CASSLGGRGGELFF
TRBV2	few	NA	TRBJ1-2	CASRATPEGGYTF
TRBV28	few	TRBD2	TRBJ2-1	CASSQRGGYNEQFF
TRBV20-1	NA	NA	TRBJ1-1	CSARIGSTEAFF
TRBV24-1	NA	TRBD1	TRBJ2-3	CATSGRNPDRAGWTDTQYF
TRBV7-9	NA	NA	TRBJ1-4	CASSRTANLNEKLFF
TRBV6-6	many	NA	TRBJ2-6	CASSWDSGANVLTF
TRBV9	NA	NA	TRBJ2-1	CASSASRKGYNEQFF
TRBV29-1	few	NA	TRBJ2-3	CSGHSTDTQYF
TRBV6-1	many	NA	TRBJ2-7	CASTQAGQIYEQYF
TRBV5-4	NA	TRBD1	TRBJ1-1	CASSFAGTGGFAFF
TRBV2	few	NA	TRBJ1-2	CASSGTGRESGGYTF
TRBV5-6	NA	TRBD1	TRBJ1-1	CASSSRRDRRFDEAFF
TRBV20-1	few	TRBD2	TRBJ2-1	CSASAGGIYNEQFF
TRBV12-3/TRBV12-4	many	NA	TRBJ2-3	CASTPNADTQYF
TRBV20-1	few	NA	TRBJ1-1	CSARWVMNTEAFF
TRBV7-2	few	NA	TRBJ1-1	CASSLAIFGGEAFF